This T cell receptor (beta chain) was profiled in a study of blood T cell repertoires in COVID-19. Overall study context: Some COVID-19 samples were acute and others convalescent; all came from the United States, Italy and Spain. From T cells, B-cell-depleted T cells, or PBMCs came the material, which was cDNA or gDNA.

In the study's own analysis: It was from reference gene primer amplification that nucleated cell counts were estimated. Sequenced by immunoSEQ multiplex PCR; TCRdb stores in-frame clones only, minus some. The V and J calls and clone size were taken over from that table, and D and trimming were inferred from the DNA. Here the sample spans about 190,000 clones, approximately 86% being singletons. The CDR3 spans 15 residues. V gave up 5 bases and J gave up 2 bases, with 13 bases separating them. CDR1 is MNHNS and CDR2 is SASEGT in the germline V gene. The chain joins TRBV6-1 to TRBJ1-5, with TRBD1 as a possible D gene (6 bases). This clonotype was sampled from a woman in her twenties or thirties with active or convalescent COVID-19. The sequenced sample was peripheral blood. CDR3 DNA: TGTGCCAGCAGTCCCCCGGGGGGCGGCAATCAGCCCCAGCATTTT. Encoded protein: CASSPPGGGNQPQHF.